This T cell receptor (beta chain) stems from a study of tumor-infiltrating lymphocytes in oesophageal squamous cell carcinoma (dated by TCRdb to 2015 to 2016). Libraries came from PCR. The instrument given in TCRdb is Illumina HiSeq 2000. TCRdb took the public reads, trimmed them with fastp at Q25, ran MiXCR for clone calling and kept in-frame beta chains. Every distinct CDR3 protein forms one entry, paired with its most common genes and DNA. Here the sample has 10,000 to 15,000 distinct CDR3 sequences; roughly half occur a single time. Of the sample, about 14% falls within the top ten clones. Spanning cysteine to phenylalanine, the CDR3 consists of 15 amino acids. CDR3 DNA is the only sequence kept; it has 45 bases, read in frame from the first base. V has 7 bases trimmed and J has 11 bases trimmed; junction bases matching no gene number 15. As concerns this clonotype: What this receptor recognizes is not known. No qualities accompany the bases; no much larger clone lies one base away.

The chain was built from TRBV12-3 or TRBV12-4 and TRBJ2-5; 11 central bases correspond to TRBD2. Sequences were obtained from normal esophageal tissue next to the tumor. The clonotype originates from a male donor with esophageal squamous cell carcinoma. The base sequence is TGTGCCAGCACCGTAAGACTAGCGGGGAACAATGAGCAGTACTTC. Translated, it gives CASTVRLAGNNEQYF.